This is a list of T cell receptor beta chains from one sample in a study of human T cells and chemical hapten exposure. TCRdb re-derived calls from the RACE reads in MiXCR, one entry per CDR3 protein. The repertoire holds 80,000 to 100,000 distinct CDR3 sequences, with roughly 7.6% as singletons. The sequencing used whole blood, collected in connection with sensitization to the hapten diphenylcyclopropenone (DPC). Every receptor here comes from a woman in her 30s with alopecia areata. Some clones in this sample may be carry-over from other donors' samples. Each CDR3 is given with its conserved first and last residue. Fields, in order: J gene, D gene, V gene, clone size, CDR3 protein, CDR3 DNA. The D gene is left open where the match is weak. A clone size is listed for some rows: how often the clone was seen (once, few, many), or a class if it is expanded.

TRBJ1-2 TRBD1 TRBV7-2 many CASSLKGQDYGYTF TGTGCCAGCAGCTTAAAGGGACAGGACTATGGCTACACCTTC
TRBJ2-7 . TRBV7-9 many CASSLVPSPSYEQYF TGTGCCAGCAGCTTAGTCCCGAGTCCCTCCTACGAGCAGTACTTC
TRBJ2-4 TRBD2 TRBV5-1 many CASSQTWAGGDIQYF TGCGCCAGCAGCCAAACATGGGCGGGAGGGGACATTCAGTACTTC
TRBJ1-3 . TRBV5-1 many CASSLDRQGNTIYF TGCGCCAGCAGCTTGGATCGACAGGGAAACACCATATATTTT
TRBJ2-1 . TRBV9 many CASSVGGGYYNEQFF TGTGCCAGCAGCGTAGGCGGGGGCTACTACAATGAGCAGTTCTTC
TRBJ1-2 . TRBV6-6 many CASSYNRFYGYTF TGTGCCAGCAGTTACAATAGGTTCTATGGCTACACCTTC
TRBJ2-7 . TRBV20-1 . CSARVQTLSGQYF TGCAGTGCTAGAGTACAGACTCTCTCCGGGCAGTACTTC
TRBJ2-1 . TRBV12-5 few CASGPRGSSYNEQFF TGTGCTAGTGGTCCACGGGGAAGCTCCTACAATGAGCAGTTCTTC
TRBJ1-2 TRBD1 TRBV4-1 . CASSQPGTARNYGYTF TGCGCCAGCAGCCAACCAGGGACAGCGAGAAACTATGGCTACACCTTC
TRBJ2-4 TRBD1 TRBV6-2/TRBV6-3 many CASGQGTIQYF TGTGCCTCGGGACAGGGGACCATTCAGTACTTC
TRBJ2-1 . TRBV10-3 . CAIKDSDEQFF TGTGCCATCAAGGATAGCGATGAGCAGTTCTTC
TRBJ1-6 TRBD1 TRBV6-2/TRBV6-3 . CASRSATGDNSPLHF TGTGCCAGCAGGTCGGCGACAGGGGATAATTCACCCCTCCACTTT
TRBJ1-1 . TRBV9 . CASSPDRLEAFF TGTGCCAGCAGCCCGGACAGACTTGAAGCTTTCTTT
TRBJ2-7 TRBD1 TRBV28 many CASSPDRGYEQYF TGTGCCAGCAGCCCAGACAGGGGCTACGAGCAGTACTTC
TRBJ2-5 TRBD1 TRBV12-3/TRBV12-4 few CASRRRQGAETQYF TGTGCCAGCAGACGCCGACAGGGGGCAGAGACCCAGTACTTC
TRBJ2-3 TRBD2 TRBV19 many CASSMYGLAGPLGTDTQYF TGTGCCAGTAGTATGTATGGGCTAGCGGGGCCCCTTGGCACAGATACGCAGTATTTT
TRBJ2-2 . TRBV7-9 many CASSLVRSGELFF TGTGCCAGCAGCTTAGTTCGCTCCGGGGAGCTGTTTTTT
TRBJ2-5 TRBD1 TRBV12-3/TRBV12-4 many CASSGTGKQETQYF TGTGCCAGCAGCGGGACAGGGAAACAAGAGACCCAGTACTTC
TRBJ2-1 . TRBV7-2 . CASSLVGQAKRNNEQFF TGTGCCAGCAGCCTTGTAGGGCAGGCGAAAAGAAACAATGAGCAGTTCTTC
TRBJ1-3 . TRBV3-1 . CASSPPGTGNTIYF TGTGCCAGCAGCCCGCCAGGGACTGGAAACACCATATATTTT
TRBJ1-1 TRBD1 TRBV7-9 . CARSLAFKQGAQEAFF TGTGCCAGAAGCTTAGCGTTCAAACAGGGGGCGCAGGAAGCTTTCTTT
TRBJ1-3 . TRBV20-1 many CSARRGSRGTGNTIYF TGCAGTGCTAGAAGGGGGTCGAGGGGGACTGGAAACACCATATATTTT
TRBJ2-7 . TRBV29-1 many CSVESAGESYEQYF TGCAGCGTTGAATCCGCAGGGGAGAGTTACGAGCAGTACTTC
TRBJ2-3 . TRBV5-1 few CASSMTGDTQYF TGCGCCAGCAGCATGACGGGGGATACGCAGTATTTT
TRBJ1-1 . TRBV6-5 many CASSYSTSLGMNTEAFF TGTGCCAGCAGTTACTCCACCTCTCTGGGGATGAACACTGAAGCTTTCTTT
TRBJ2-3 . TRBV5-1 many CASSLVGPTQYF TGCGCCAGCAGCTTGGTAGGGCCTACGCAGTATTTT
TRBJ2-1 TRBD2 TRBV19 few CASTRGDRYNEQFF TGTGCCAGTACCCGGGGGGACCGATACAATGAGCAGTTCTTC
TRBJ2-5 . TRBV5-1 many CASSSGGGYQETQYF TGCGCCAGCAGCTCTGGCGGCGGCTACCAAGAGACCCAGTACTTC
TRBJ2-3 . TRBV18 . CASSPPTGFTDTQYF TGTGCCAGCTCACCACCGACAGGTTTCACAGATACGCAGTATTTT
TRBJ2-1 TRBD1 TRBV4-2 many CASSQDVGTGYNEQFF TGTGCCAGCAGCCAAGATGTAGGGACAGGGTACAATGAGCAGTTCTTC
TRBJ1-4 . TRBV30 . CAWNLQVINEKLFF TGTGCCTGGAACCTACAGGTTATTAATGAAAAACTGTTTTTT
TRBJ2-3 . TRBV7-2 many CASSLVTGDTQYF TGTGCCAGCAGCTTAGTTACAGGAGATACGCAGTATTTT
TRBJ1-5 TRBD1 TRBV20-1 . CSARRAGQGNQPQHF TGCAGTGCTAGACGTGCGGGACAGGGCAATCAGCCCCAGCATTTT
TRBJ1-1 TRBD1 TRBV20-1 . CSARGTGRSTEAFF TGCAGTGCTAGAGGGACAGGGAGGAGCACTGAAGCTTTCTTT
TRBJ1-2 . TRBV5-1 . CASSLRIDSNYGYTF TGCGCCAGCAGCTTGAGAATTGACAGTAACTATGGCTACACCTTC
TRBJ1-1 . TRBV20-1 . CSARVYEGLNTEAFF TGCAGTGCTAGAGTATATGAGGGTTTGAACACTGAAGCTTTCTTT
TRBJ2-7 . TRBV20-1 . CSARWSATEQYF TGCAGTGCTAGATGGTCAGCCACCGAGCAGTACTTC
TRBJ2-3 TRBD1 TRBV9 few CASSSRQGAGDTQYF TGTGCCAGCAGCTCACGTCAGGGGGCGGGAGATACGCAGTATTTT
TRBJ2-5 . TRBV3-1 many CASSQDRASLETQYF TGTGCCAGCAGCCAAGATCGGGCTAGCTTGGAGACCCAGTACTTC
TRBJ1-1 . TRBV5-1 few CASSFNGREGEAFF TGCGCCAGCAGCTTTAACGGGCGAGAGGGTGAAGCTTTCTTT
TRBJ1-1 . TRBV29-1 . CSVEDHLGVEAFF TGCAGCGTTGAAGACCACCTGGGGGTTGAAGCTTTCTTT
TRBJ1-5 . TRBV6-6 few CASRVGDQPQHF TGTGCCAGCAGAGTCGGGGACCAGCCCCAGCATTTT
TRBJ1-1 . TRBV9 . CASSVGPGPIEAFF TGTGCCAGCAGCGTAGGGCCAGGGCCCATTGAAGCTTTCTTT
TRBJ2-3 . TRBV5-1 . CASSLVSQSGLSTDTQYF TGCGCCAGCAGCTTGGTTTCCCAGAGCGGGCTAAGCACAGATACGCAGTATTTT
TRBJ1-1 TRBD1 TRBV20-1 . CSAGRDSKRNTEAFF TGCAGTGCTGGCCGGGACAGCAAAAGGAACACTGAAGCTTTCTTT
TRBJ2-1 TRBD2 TRBV6-5 few CASSPTLLASSYNEQFF TGTGCCAGCAGTCCTACACTACTAGCGTCCTCCTACAATGAGCAGTTCTTC
TRBJ2-3 . TRBV3-1 many CASTVGGTDTQYF TGTGCCAGCACCGTAGGGGGCACAGATACGCAGTATTTT
TRBJ1-2 . TRBV3-1 many CASSLPKANYGYTF TGTGCCAGCAGCCTCCCGAAAGCTAACTATGGCTACACCTTC
TRBJ2-7 . TRBV3-1 . CASSQGPVYEQYF TGTGCCAGCAGCCAAGGTCCGGTCTACGAGCAGTACTTC